This T cell receptor (beta chain) was observed in a study of brain T cells in children with intractable seizures. The protocol was immunoSEQ multiplex PCR, while the TCRdb copy is restricted to in-frame clones and leaves out a portion. The sample comprises under 400,000 clones, nearly 95% of which are singletons, and roughly 6% rests with the top ten. As for time point: blood from clinic visit 5 months post-surgery; TSC patient then seizure free. Only cases whose brain tissue showed the highest T cell transcript signatures were sequenced. Study outcomes and limitations: Absence of clones before surgery may stem from lower sequencing depth.

On this clone itself: Antigen unknown.

Sequencing was performed on peripheral blood, taken less than 6 months after surgery. This receptor was identified in a boy in the first two years of life with tuberous sclerosis and intractable seizures.

The CDR3 is CASSQDGRAGNTIYF. The DNA of the CDR3 is TGCGCCAGCAGCCAAGATGGCAGGGCTGGAAACACCATATATTTT. V and J are TRBV4-1 and TRBJ1-3, with a tentative D call TRBD1 (5 bases). This CDR3 contains 15 residues. The V and J ends lost 0 bases and 2 bases respectively, with 8 bases between them. In germline, CDR1 is MGHRA, CDR2 YSYEKL.